The 8 T cell receptor beta chains reported below all come from one sample, sequenced in a study of human T cells and chemical hapten exposure. As the library was built, unique molecular identifiers were attached to individual cDNA molecules. TCRdb recomputed calls from the reads with MiXCR, one row per CDR3 protein. Of about 120,000 distinct CDR3 sequences listed, 8.5% were seen once; the top ten hold roughly 1.5%. It was from unfractionated whole blood that total RNA was extracted. The sequencing input was whole blood. These receptors all come from a human donor in good health. Some clones in this sample may be carry-over from other donors' samples.

This chain joins TRBV19 and TRBJ2-3; D remains ambiguous. The germline V and J ends were trimmed by 10 bases and 0 bases, with 8 bases remaining between them. The CDR3 spans 12 residues. In germline, CDR1 is LNHDA, CDR2 SQIVND (reference sequence). CDR3 sequence reads: CATRKSTDTQYF. The CDR3 DNA reads TGTGCCACCCGGAAAAGCACAGATACGCAGTATTTT.

The V and J genes are TRBV20-1 and TRBJ2-3, with D perhaps TRBD2 (5 bases). The CDR3 totals 14 residues. Germline CDR1 reads DFQATT; CDR2 reads SNEGSKA (reference sequence). The V end lost 1 base, the J end lost 5 bases, and 13 bases lay between the germline ends. DNA for the CDR3: TGCAGTGCTAGAGCGTGGTCTGAGGGAGATACGCAGTATTTT. Encoded protein: CSARAWSEGDTQYF.

This clonotype occurred a few times. The chain employs TRBV29-1 and TRBJ2-3; D gene uncertain. Between the trimmed V and J ends, which lost 4 bases and 6 bases, there was a span of 11 bases. The germline V gene encodes CDR1 SQVTM and CDR2 ANQGSEA. The CDR3 contains 12 residues. Here the CDR3 DNA reads TGCAGCGTTGGAGAAGGATCGGATACGCAGTATTTT. Its protein product is CSVGEGSDTQYF.

This clonotype has just a few counts. The chain recombines TRBV10-3 with TRBJ2-3, with D maybe TRBD2 (6 bases). Between the trimmed V and J ends, which lost 4 bases and 0 bases, there was a span of 11 bases. Germline V gene sequence: CDR1 ENHRY, CDR2 SYGVKD. The CDR3 spans 15 residues. The CDR3 DNA is TGTGCCATCAGTGGGGCTAGCGCCAGCACAGATACGCAGTATTTT. It codes for CAISGASASTDTQYF.

This clonotype was counted at least ten times. The J gene is TRBJ2-4, the V gene TRBV12-5; possibly TRBD1 for D (5 bases). From germline, CDR1 is LGHNT and CDR2 FRNRAP. The CDR3 is 16 amino acids. Trimming shortened V by 7 bases and J by 0 bases, and 16 bases separated the two germline ends. Here the CDR3 DNA reads TGTGCTAGTGCCCCATTTCAGGGAATAGCCAAAAACATTCAGTACTTC. Translation gives CASAPFQGIAKNIQYF.

A few counts support this clonotype. The rearrangement uses TRBV11-1 and TRBJ2-1; D possibly corresponds to TRBD1 (6 bases). Trimming stripped 5 bases from V and 6 bases from J, with 20 bases between. Germline CDR1 is SGHAT and CDR2 is FQDESV (reference sequence). The CDR3 runs to 16 residues. This CDR3 is CASSPGSGALPNEQFF. In DNA form, the CDR3 reads TGTGCCAGCAGCCCCGGGTCAGGGGCGCTACCCAATGAGCAGTTCTTC.

On this clonotype: A read error may explain this, as a much larger clone is one base away. This chain connects TRBV27 to TRBJ1-1, with D possibly being TRBD1 (6 bases). The germline V and J ends were trimmed by 2 bases and 6 bases, with 19 bases remaining between them. This CDR3 contains 16 residues. Germline V gene lookup returns CDR1 MNHEY and CDR2 SMNVEV (reference sequence). DNA for the CDR3: TGTGCCAGCAGTTTAACCTCCCCCGGGACAACCCCTGAAGCTTTCTTT. Amino acids: CASSLTSPGTTPEAFF.

This clonotype was observed at least ten times. This chain joins TRBV20-1 and TRBJ1-2, with 7 bases that match TRBD1. This CDR3 is 16 amino acids long. V was clipped by 6 bases and J by 4 bases; unmatched bases: 17. Per germline, CDR1 DFQATT and CDR2 SNEGSKA (reference sequence). As DNA, the CDR3 is TGCAGTGCCTTAATCCCCGAGGGGGCAGGTCCCTATGGCTACACCTTC. This sequence encodes CSALIPEGAGPYGYTF.